This T cell receptor beta chain comes out of a study of T cells expressing NK-cell markers. Study overall: The authors derived TCR beta repertoires from sorted CD3+CD56+NKG2C+, CD3+CD56+NKG2C- and CD3+CD56-NKG2C+ T cells. Within the sequenced cohort of eight donors, seven exhibited HCMV seropositivity and one was seronegative.

5'RACE template switching with UMIs generated TCR beta cDNA. TCRdb reworked the 5' RACE reads into one entry per CDR3 protein, no DNA. The sample includes a few hundred thousand distinct CDR3 sequences. Per the germline V gene, CDR1 is SEHNR and CDR2 is FQNEAQ (reference sequence). The CDR3 has 12 amino acids. Findings and limits, study-wide: Dominant NKG2C+ clonotypes in a handful of donors made up about 1.0-7.0% of CD8+ T cells.

As concerns this clonotype: The antigen remains unidentified.

The sequence came from a man aged 18-75 years in good health. Sequences were obtained from blood T cells: a sorted CD56 or NKG2C T cell subset, CD4+ or CD8+ T cells, or bulk PBMC T cells (not recorded which). The rearrangement uses TRBV7-9 and TRBJ1-4; no DNA is available, so the TRBD1 call from TCRdb remains unchecked. The CDR3 here is CASSLVGPRLFF.